Shown below are 26 T cell receptor beta chains from a single sample sequenced in a study of Ad26.COV2.S vaccination and SARS-CoV-2 variants. Method: immunoSEQ multiplex PCR; TCRdb's copy keeps in-frame clones and lacks some. The sample consists of some 190,000 clones, 87% of them appearing once. Source: peripheral blood, taken after recovery from COVID-19. The receptors shown here come from a human donor who had recovered from COVID-19.

In this sample, this clone turned up a few times. The rearrangement links TRBV4-1 to TRBJ2-2; 7 bases fit TRBD2. Germline V gene lookup returns CDR1 MGHRA and CDR2 YSYEKL. V lost 11 bases to trimming and J lost 0 bases; unmatched junction nucleotides: 15. The CDR3 spans 17 residues. The CDR3 spells CASKGGTTLSNTGELFF. As DNA, the CDR3 is TGCGCCTCCAAGGGAGGGACGACATTATCGAACACCGGGGAGCTGTTTTTT.

The V and J genes are TRBV19 and TRBJ2-7; D may correspond to TRBD1 or TRBD2 (5 bases each). The V gene's germline CDR1 is LNHDA and CDR2 SQIVND (reference sequence). Trimming took 8 bases from V and 7 from J, leaving 12 bases between them. This CDR3 has 11 residues. CDR3 protein: CASARGLEQYF. Written as DNA, the CDR3 is TGTGCCAGTGCGAGGGGTCTAGAGCAGTACTTC. Variable domain in full (rest from reference TRBV19 and TRBJ2-7): DGGITQSPKYLFRKEGQNVTLSCEQNLNHDAMYWYRQDPGQGLRLIYYSQIVNDFQKGDIAEGYSVSREKKESFPLTVTSAQKNPTAFYLCASARGLEQYFGPGTRLTVT.

This clone was seen once. This chain links TRBV30 with TRBJ2-4; no clear D gene. Trimming stripped 4 bases from V and 0 bases from J, with 7 bases between. Germline CDR1 is GTSNPN and CDR2 is SVGIG (reference sequence). The CDR3 runs to 13 residues. CDR3 bases: TGTGCCTGGAACCTAAGAGCCAAAAACATTCAGTACTTC. This gives the protein CAWNLRAKNIQYF.

This rearrangement joins TRBV19 to TRBJ1-1; D is undetermined. The germline V gene has CDR1 LNHDA and CDR2 SQIVND (reference sequence). The CDR3 covers 16 residues. The V gene lost 3 bases and the J gene lost 1 base, with 15 bases spanning the gap. CDR3 bases: TGTGCCAGTAGTATGGCAGTAACTCTCAGGAACACTGAAGCTTTCTTT. Protein: CASSMAVTLRNTEAFF.

The V and J genes are TRBV7-9 and TRBJ1-6; D might be TRBD1 (5 bases). The CDR3 consists of 12 residues. V gave up 2 bases and J gave up 13 bases, with 9 bases separating them. Germline V gene data show CDR1 as SEHNR and CDR2 as FQNEAQ (reference sequence). The CDR3 DNA reads as TGTGCCAGCAGCTTATCCGGGACTCCCCTCCACTTT. Protein sequence: CASSLSGTPLHF.

CDR3 nucleotide sequence: TGTGCCAGCAGTCCCGACTGGATCTCCTACAATGAGCAGTTCTTC. Translated: CASSPDWISYNEQFF. The genes are TRBV6-5 and TRBJ2-1; the D is unclear. The CDR3 runs 15 residues. CDR1 and CDR2 from the germline V gene are MNHEY and SVGAGI. V lost 5 bases to trimming and J lost 0 bases, with 11 bases between them.

This sequence joins TRBV19 and TRBJ2-1; tentative D call: TRBD2 (6 bases). Trimming took off 3 bases at V and 10 bases at J, with 10 bases between the two ends. The germline CDR1 and CDR2 sequences are LNHDA and SQIVND (reference sequence). CDR3 length: 12 residues. The CDR3 loop reads CASSIWGEEQFF. The CDR3 DNA is TGTGCCAGTAGTATCTGGGGGGAAGAGCAGTTCTTC.

J is TRBJ1-6 and V is TRBV4-1, with D possibly being TRBD1 (6 bases). V lost 0 bases to trimming and J lost 0 bases, with 15 bases between them. There are 19 residues in the CDR3. The germline gives CDR1 MGHRA, CDR2 YSYEKL. This CDR3 reads CASSQEQTGLSSYNSPLHF. The DNA of the CDR3 is TGCGCCAGCAGCCAAGAACAGACAGGCCTAAGCTCCTATAATTCACCCCTCCACTTT.

This chain links TRBV2 with TRBJ1-4; 8 bases agree with TRBD1. J lost 0 bases, V lost 7 bases, and 7 bases had no gene match. This CDR3 has 16 residues. Germline V gene data show CDR1 as SNHLY and CDR2 as FYNNEI. The CDR3 DNA sequence: TGTGCCAGCAAAAGGGCAGGGGGCGCAACTAATGAAAAACTGTTTTTT. Protein: CASKRAGGATNEKLFF. The variable domain in full, completed from reference TRBV2 and TRBJ1-4, reads EPEVTQTPSHQVTQMGQEVILRCVPISNHLYFYWYRQILGQKVEFLVSFYNNEISEKSEIFDDQFSVERPDGSNFTLKIRSTKLEDSAMYFCASKRAGGATNEKLFFGSGTQLSVL.

This clone was seen a single time. The chain joins TRBV6-1 to TRBJ2-3, with a possible D match to TRBD1 (6 bases). The V and J ends lost 2 bases and 9 bases respectively, with 18 bases between them. The CDR3 has 15 amino acids. CDR1 is MNHNS, CDR2 SASEGT, per germline. The CDR3 spells CASSETRTQRGTQYF. The CDR3 coding sequence is TGTGCCAGCAGTGAAACTAGGACCCAGAGGGGGACGCAGTATTTT.

V and J are TRBV5-4 and TRBJ1-1; TRBD1 agrees at 7 bases. V lost 2 bases to trimming and J lost 1 base; unmatched junction nucleotides: 5. The CDR3 totals 15 residues. The germline V gene has CDR1 SGHNT and CDR2 YYREEE (reference sequence). The CDR3 spells CASSFPRTGNTEAFF. The CDR3 DNA follows: TGTGCCAGCAGCTTCCCCCGGACAGGGAACACTGAAGCTTTCTTT.

The chain carries TRBV6-5 and TRBJ1-2; 8 bases map to TRBD1. Germline V lookup: CDR1 MNHEY, CDR2 SVGAGI. CDR3 size: 12 residues. Trimming cost V 7 bases and J 12 bases; bases outside gene matches: 10. CDR3 amino acids: CASTAGTGRNTF. The CDR3 bases are TGTGCCAGCACCGCCGGGACAGGACGTAACACCTTC.

Here the CDR3 reads CASSFSPNSGQGATGELFF. CDR3 in DNA: TGTGCCAGCAGTTTTAGCCCAAATTCGGGACAGGGGGCCACCGGGGAGCTGTTTTTT. V gene TRBV28 combines with J gene TRBJ2-2; 12 nucleotides line up with TRBD1. Per the germline V gene, CDR1 is MDHEN and CDR2 is SYDVKM. Unmatched junction bases numbered 12, after V lost 3 bases and J lost 4 bases. The CDR3 runs to 19 residues.

V usage is TRBV5-6 and J usage is TRBJ1-5; 9 nucleotides align to TRBD1. V was clipped by 4 bases and J by 4 bases; unmatched bases: 3. The CDR3 consists of 14 residues. Germline CDR1 is SGHDT and CDR2 is YYEEEE. In nucleotides, the CDR3 is TGTGCCAGCAGCCCGGGGACAGGGAATCAGCCCCAGCATTTT. It translates to CASSPGTGNQPQHF.

This chain joins TRBV7-3 and TRBJ2-1; no clear D gene. The CDR3 is 13 residues long. V shed 5 bases and J shed 2 bases, with 7 bases lying between them. Germline V gene lookup returns CDR1 SGHTA and CDR2 FQGTGA. The CDR3 is CASSHPAYNEQFF. The CDR3 nucleotides read TGTGCCAGCAGCCACCCCGCCTACAATGAGCAGTTCTTC. Supplemented by reference TRBV7-3 and TRBJ2-1, the full variable domain reads GAGVSQTPSNKVTEKGKYVELRCDPISGHTALYWYRQSLGQGPEFLIYFQGTGAADDSGLPNDRFFAVRPEGSVSTLKIQRTERGDSAVYLCASSHPAYNEQFFGPGTRLTVL.

A few counts support this clone. This chain connects TRBV25-1 to TRBJ1-5; D is perhaps TRBD1 (5 bases). V dropped 4 bases and J dropped 4 bases, with 17 bases sitting between them. The germline V gene has CDR1 MGHDK and CDR2 SYGVNS. The CDR3 extends over 16 amino acids. CDR3 DNA: TGTGCCAGCAGTGCCCCGTCGGGGGGAGCAAATCAGCCCCAGCATTTT. Translating it yields CASSAPSGGANQPQHF.

The V and J genes are TRBV6-5 and TRBJ2-7; possible D gene TRBD1, 6 bases. Germline loops: CDR1 MNHEY, CDR2 SVGAGI. With 4 bases removed from V and 0 bases from J, the gap between germline ends came to 16 bases. This CDR3 is 16 amino acids long. The CDR3 coding sequence is TGTGCCAGCAGTTCGTTCCGGGACACAGGCTCCTACGAGCAGTACTTC. It codes for CASSSFRDTGSYEQYF.

This sequence joins TRBV5-6 and TRBJ2-1; TRBD2 aligns across 9 bases. Per the germline V gene, CDR1 is SGHDT and CDR2 is YYEEEE. This CDR3 is built from 15 residues. V lost 4 bases to trimming and J lost 9 bases; unmatched junction nucleotides: 11. The CDR3 loop reads CASSPRLAGFGEQFF. For the CDR3, the DNA is TGTGCCAGCAGCCCCCGCCTAGCGGGGTTCGGTGAGCAGTTCTTC.

The V and J genes are TRBV4-1 and TRBJ2-1; 10 bases fit TRBD2. The V gene's germline CDR1 is MGHRA and CDR2 YSYEKL. The CDR3 extends over 16 amino acids. J was trimmed by 4 bases and V by 3 bases; bases with no gene match: 6. The CDR3 reads CASSQVLAGTYNEQFF. The CDR3 DNA reads as TGCGCCAGCAGCCAGGTACTAGCGGGGACTTACAATGAGCAGTTCTTC.

This clone was found once. The CDR3 DNA is TGTGCCAGCAGCTTGTTTTGGGACTCCTCCTACGAGCAGTACTTC. It codes for CASSLFWDSSYEQYF. The chain uses TRBV5-6 and TRBJ2-7; D may be TRBD2 (6 bases). V lost 1 base and J lost 0, with 11 bases in between. The CDR3 covers 15 residues. CDR1 is SGHDT and CDR2 is YYEEEE in the germline V gene.

This chain connects TRBV29-1 to TRBJ2-3; TRBD2 is a possible D gene (6 bases). The CDR3 runs 13 residues. V lost 6 bases, J lost 3 bases, and 13 bases lay in between. Germline V gene data show CDR1 as SQVTM and CDR2 as ANQGSEA. For the CDR3, the DNA is TGCAGCGTCGGTTCCCGGGGGACAGATACGCAGTATTTT. Its protein is CSVGSRGTDTQYF.

The chain uses TRBV7-2 and TRBJ2-7, with D possibly TRBD2 on 5 matching bases. Trimming shortened V by 3 bases and J by 0 bases, and 9 bases separated the two germline ends. This CDR3 has 14 residues. Germline CDR1 reads SGHTA; CDR2 reads FQGNSA. The CDR3 spells CASSLLGSSYEQYF. The CDR3 DNA reads TGTGCCAGCAGCTTGTTGGGGAGCTCCTACGAGCAGTACTTC.

V gene TRBV19 combines with J gene TRBJ1-6, with D perhaps matching TRBD1 (5 bases). The germline V gene has CDR1 LNHDA and CDR2 SQIVND (reference sequence). V was shortened by 7 bases and J by 3 bases, with 16 bases between the two germline ends. The CDR3 is 16 residues long. The CDR3 DNA reads as TGTGCCAGTAAGCTCGTCCGGGGGGGCTATAATTCACCCCTCCACTTT. This gives the protein CASKLVRGGYNSPLHF.

The chain couples TRBV18 to TRBJ2-7; D gene unclear. Trimming took off 6 bases at V and 3 bases at J, with 15 bases between the two ends. The CDR3 is 14 amino acids. Germline V gene lookup returns CDR1 KGHSH and CDR2 LQKENI. Here the CDR3 DNA reads TGTGCCAGCTCCCCTGGGCGTACCTACTACGAGCAGTACTTC. This sequence encodes CASSPGRTYYEQYF.

In its sample, this clone was seen a few times. This chain uses TRBV5-4 with TRBJ2-4; D perhaps matches TRBD2 (6 bases). Between the trimmed V and J ends, which lost 0 bases and 2 bases, there was a span of 12 bases. CDR3 length: 16 residues. The germline gives CDR1 SGHNT, CDR2 YYREEE (reference sequence). CDR3 nucleotides: TGTGCCAGCAGCTTGGTGGGGGGTCTAACCAAAAACATTCAGTACTTC. Its translation: CASSLVGGLTKNIQYF.

The V and J genes are TRBV12-3 or TRBV12-4 and TRBJ2-3; D gene unclear. The CDR3 has 13 residues. Trimming stripped 6 bases from V and 0 bases from J, with 7 bases between. As DNA, the CDR3 is TGTGCCAGCAGGGACGGCAGCACAGATACGCAGTATTTT. Its translation is CASRDGSTDTQYF.